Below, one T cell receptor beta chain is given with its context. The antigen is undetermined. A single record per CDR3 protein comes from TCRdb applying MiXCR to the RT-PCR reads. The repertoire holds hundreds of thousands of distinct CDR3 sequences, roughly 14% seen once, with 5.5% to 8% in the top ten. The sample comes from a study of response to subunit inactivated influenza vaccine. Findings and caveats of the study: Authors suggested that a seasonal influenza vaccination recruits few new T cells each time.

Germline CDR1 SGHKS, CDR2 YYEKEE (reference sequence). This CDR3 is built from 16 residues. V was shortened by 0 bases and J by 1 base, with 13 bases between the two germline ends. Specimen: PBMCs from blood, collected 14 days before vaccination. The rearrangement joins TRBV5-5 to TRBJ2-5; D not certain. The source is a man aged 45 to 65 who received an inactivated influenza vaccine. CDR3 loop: CASSLVSQVRQETQYF. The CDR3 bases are TGTGCCAGCAGCTTGGTTAGTCAGGTCCGCCAAGAGACCCAGTACTTC.